This TCR beta chain comes out of a study of cytomegalovirus exposure and HLA in healthy donors. Broader study findings: TCR beta V- and J-gene trimming, according to a later analysis, was linked to a missense DCLRE1C variant. In an earlier analysis, in roughly 580 donors, most V segments appeared productive either ~87% or ~30% of the time. Among the sequence variants, a highly shared cluster was likely an artifact of sequencing. Based on reports, TCR beta sequences accurately predicted HLA-A and HLA-B alleles for most subjects.

The PCR had 60 Vbeta and 13 Jbeta primers. Some clones are missing from TCRdb's copy, which holds only in-frame ones; the method was immunoSEQ multiplex PCR. This sample has around 220,000 clones, with 60% to 85% found just once. This CDR3 is 16 amino acids long. Germline loops: CDR1 KGHSH, CDR2 LQKENI. V was clipped by 3 bases and J by 2 bases, with 17 bases between them. With regard to this clone: Its antigen is not known.

Sequencing used PBMCs. The genes are TRBV18 and TRBJ2-7, with no clear D. The receptor was derived from a middle-aged man in good health and CMV-seronegative. CDR3 coding DNA: TGTGCCAGCTCACCTTCTTTAGAACAGAGCCCCTACGAGCAGTACTTC. Its protein product is CASSPSLEQSPYEQYF.